The rows below give T cell receptor beta chains drawn from one sample of a study of T cells in Graves' hyperthyroidism and ophthalmopathy. TCRdb processed the multiplex PCR reads anew with MiXCR; each CDR3 protein has one entry. The sample holds about 610,000 distinct CDR3 sequences, 46% seen once. Input material: peripheral blood or thyroid tissue (not recorded which). The receptors shown here come from a woman aged 18-30 years with Graves' hyperthyroidism. Both conserved end residues are trimmed from each CDR3. Clone size is given for some rows only: seen once, a few or many times, or a class if the clone is expanded.

j_call | v_call | clone_size | cdr3_aa
TRBJ1-1 | TRBV12-5 | many | ASAYTGNTEAF
TRBJ1-4 | TRBV6-4 | NA | ASSTSRRLF
TRBJ1-1 | TRBV29-1 | NA | TAVGQGNTEAF
TRBJ1-2 | TRBV20-1 | NA | SAGVWDGYGYT
TRBJ2-1 | TRBV20-1 | NA | SARGTSKNEQF
TRBJ2-2 | TRBV10-1 | many | ASSGQKTGELF
TRBJ2-5 | TRBV7-3 | many | ASSLTYQETQY
TRBJ2-7 | TRBV20-1 | NA | SYSGGRYEQY
TRBJ2-2 | TRBV2 | few | ASSLSATRDTGELF
TRBJ1-1 | TRBV18 | many | ASSPDRVNTEAF
TRBJ1-5 | TRBV6-6 | many | ASSQDSPNQPQH
TRBJ1-2 | TRBV20-1 | NA | SAEVEAGYT
TRBJ2-7 | TRBV7-2 | NA | ASSLDIRENTYKQY
TRBJ2-7 | TRBV5-1 | many | ASSPTWLAGATYEQY
TRBJ2-3 | TRBV24-1 | NA | ATSDPLAGNTDTQY
NA | TRBV2 | NA | ATLAGAYNEQF
TRBJ2-3 | TRBV11-1 | few | ASTPTVGVTDTQY
TRBJ1-1 | TRBV29-1 | once | SGSLGPMNTEAF
TRBJ2-7 | TRBV24-1 | NA | ATSEGDRGYEQY
TRBJ2-7 | TRBV5-1 | many | ASSLAGQNYEQY
TRBJ2-7 | TRBV20-1 | many | SALRGRDNYEQY
TRBJ2-5 | TRBV12-3/TRBV12-4 | many | ASSQGTSGSETQY
TRBJ1-1 | TRBV7-8 | NA | ASGPGGDGTEAF
TRBJ2-2 | TRBV24-1 | NA | ATSDLIGGGTGELF
TRBJ2-2 | TRBV12-3/TRBV12-4 | many | ASSFLGSYTGELF
TRBJ1-2 | TRBV7-2 | many | ASSLQGGRGTSYGYT
TRBJ1-5 | TRBV12-5 | few | ASGGGTGGNQPQH
TRBJ1-5 | TRBV29-1 | many | SVEDGGNQPQH
TRBJ1-2 | TRBV29-1 | NA | SPGTGGNYGYT
TRBJ2-3 | TRBV5-1 | few | ASSLAKVGDTQY
TRBJ2-5 | TRBV20-1 | many | SARGYSETQY
TRBJ1-1 | TRBV6-6 | few | ASSSHLKNTEAF
TRBJ2-1 | TRBV19 | NA | ASTRDSWGGYNEQF
TRBJ2-7 | TRBV20-1 | NA | SYGGGPYEQY
TRBJ2-5 | TRBV7-7 | few | ASSKGLAGGETQY
TRBJ2-7 | TRBV20-1 | NA | SARGRGYEQY
TRBJ1-1 | TRBV20-1 | NA | SARDLQGGTEAF
TRBJ2-7 | TRBV2 | many | ASTMLAGGYYEQY
TRBJ1-2 | TRBV12-3/TRBV12-4 | many | ASSLGRGLGYT
TRBJ2-7 | TRBV5-1 | few | ASNFGLAGGIPSGEQY
TRBJ2-5 | TRBV7-2 | NA | ASSSVGVGRQTQY
TRBJ1-5 | TRBV10-3 | few | AISEGDRGGQETQH
TRBJ1-6 | TRBV2 | few | ASSEGQYSPLH
NA | TRBV7-2 | NA | ASSLWLAGVYNEQY
TRBJ2-5 | TRBV5-4 | NA | ASSAWGGRAQKTQY
TRBJ1-2 | TRBV7-4 | NA | ASSLALNRQVLRRGYT
TRBJ1-5 | TRBV9 | NA | ASSVAWESSYEH
TRBJ1-2 | TRBV6-6 | NA | ASNLGTYGTGDYT
TRBJ2-2 | TRBV27 | few | ASSPGLAGQGGELF
TRBJ1-6 | TRBV4-1 | few | ASRLGQAKQVDPPLH
TRBJ2-5 | TRBV20-1 | once | SAREGGGISETQY
TRBJ1-1 | TRBV15 | NA | ATSSGTGRRSEAF
TRBJ1-4 | TRBV10-3 | NA | AISDRGRDSDEKLF
TRBJ2-1 | TRBV15 | NA | ATSRDRLAVNNEQF
TRBJ2-3 | TRBV6-1 | NA | ASRQTGDGADTQY
TRBJ2-7 | TRBV7-9 | many | ASSPREGGFYEQY
TRBJ2-7 | TRBV29-1 | NA | SRLGTGAAVPYEQY
TRBJ2-5 | TRBV15 | NA | ATSRDQGDVETQY
TRBJ1-1 | TRBV2 | few | ASSGRASEAF
TRBJ1-3 | TRBV15 | NA | ATSFRADYC